This T cell receptor (beta chain) was retrieved from a study of blood T cell repertoires in COVID-19. Across the study: Sites across the United States, Italy and Spain contributed samples from acute and convalescent COVID-19. In each case, the material was cDNA or gDNA derived from T cells, B-cell-depleted T cells, or PBMCs.

Germline V CDR1 and CDR2: KGHDR, SFDVKD. There are 20 residues in the CDR3. Unmatched junction bases numbered 18, after V lost 5 bases and J lost 0 bases. In the authors' workflow: How many nucleated cells were present was estimated from reference gene primer amplification. Clones were read by immunoSEQ multiplex PCR, and TCRdb kept only the in-frame ones, dropping some. Clone size and V and J calls were adopted from that table, with D and trimming inferred from the DNA. The sample comprises about 100,000 clones, around nine tenths of which are singletons, and roughly 5% rests with the top ten. Specimen: peripheral blood. This TCR was recovered from a man between 65 and 85 years old with acute or convalescent COVID-19. This sequence joins TRBV24-1 and TRBJ2-5, with 9 bases aligning to TRBD2. The CDR3, as DNA: TGTGCCACCAGTGCCCGCCGGGGAGTTAGCGGGAGCGGGTACCAAGAGACCCAGTACTTC. Residues: CATSARRGVSGSGYQETQYF.